One T cell receptor (beta chain) is described in this entry. What it recognizes is unknown. PCR amplification relied on 60 Vbeta primers (plus 13 Jbeta primers). The repertoire was sequenced with immunoSEQ multiplex PCR; TCRdb's copy has only in-frame clones and lacks some. Of approximately 110,000 clones listed, 50% to 65% are singletons. This specimen comes from a study of cytomegalovirus exposure and HLA in healthy donors. The CDR3 totals 13 residues. V dropped 6 bases and J dropped 4 bases, with 15 bases sitting between them. Germline CDR1 reads SQVTM; CDR2 reads ANQGSEA. The study, taken as a whole, reports: Within the data, a cluster of highly shared sequence variants was likely a sequencing artifact. Analysis performed later found 16,951 TCR beta sequences associated with HLA alleles at 0.05 false discovery rate.

V is TRBV29-1 and J is TRBJ1-1; D call uncertain. What was sequenced was PBMCs. This clonotype was obtained from a man aged 25-45 years in good health and CMV-seropositive. The DNA for the CDR3 is TGCAGCGTCTCAGGCGGAGGACTCACTGAAGCTTTCTTT. Protein product: CSVSGGGLTEAFF.